The text below deals with one T cell receptor (beta chain). Its specificity is not known. The donors (healthy individuals) were bone marrow donors. 13 Jbeta primers and 60 Vbeta primers were used for the PCR. Sequencing was performed with immunoSEQ multiplex PCR; in TCRdb, only in-frame clones are kept and a portion is missing. The sample holds around 140,000 clones, 75% to 85% seen once. The record originates from a study of cytomegalovirus exposure and HLA in healthy donors. Study results and caveats: V segments that were indistinguishable, TRBV6-2 and TRBV6-3 among them, were omitted from analysis. The availability of immune exposure information extended only to CMV serostatus. Certain sequence variants were highly shared and formed a cluster, and this cluster was likely a sequencing artifact.

There are 13 residues in the CDR3. Germline V CDR1 and CDR2: SGHAT, FQDESV (reference sequence). Trimming shortened V by 0 bases and J by 8 bases, and 8 bases separated the two germline ends. The V call is TRBV11-1, the J call TRBJ2-1; D unclear. Material for sequencing was PBMCs. This sequence originates from a woman aged 45-65 years in good health and CMV-seropositive. DNA of the CDR3: TGTGCCAGCAGCTTAGCTTTGACTTATGAGCAGTTCTTC. This sequence encodes CASSLALTYEQFF.